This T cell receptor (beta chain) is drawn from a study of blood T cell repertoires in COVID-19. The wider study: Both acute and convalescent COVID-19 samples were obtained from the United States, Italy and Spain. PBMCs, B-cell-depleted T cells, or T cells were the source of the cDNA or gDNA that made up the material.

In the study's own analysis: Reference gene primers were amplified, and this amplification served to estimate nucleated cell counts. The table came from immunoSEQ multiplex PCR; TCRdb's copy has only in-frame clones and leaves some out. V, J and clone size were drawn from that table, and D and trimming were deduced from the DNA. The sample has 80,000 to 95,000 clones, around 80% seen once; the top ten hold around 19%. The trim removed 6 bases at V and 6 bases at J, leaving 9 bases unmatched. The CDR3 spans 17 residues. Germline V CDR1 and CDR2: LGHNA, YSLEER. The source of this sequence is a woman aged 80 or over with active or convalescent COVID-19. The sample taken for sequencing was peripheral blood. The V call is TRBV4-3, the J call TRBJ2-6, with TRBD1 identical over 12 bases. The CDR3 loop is CASRKRDRGPEANVLTF. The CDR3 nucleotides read TGCGCCAGCAGAAAAAGGGACAGGGGGCCCGAGGCCAACGTCCTGACTTTC.